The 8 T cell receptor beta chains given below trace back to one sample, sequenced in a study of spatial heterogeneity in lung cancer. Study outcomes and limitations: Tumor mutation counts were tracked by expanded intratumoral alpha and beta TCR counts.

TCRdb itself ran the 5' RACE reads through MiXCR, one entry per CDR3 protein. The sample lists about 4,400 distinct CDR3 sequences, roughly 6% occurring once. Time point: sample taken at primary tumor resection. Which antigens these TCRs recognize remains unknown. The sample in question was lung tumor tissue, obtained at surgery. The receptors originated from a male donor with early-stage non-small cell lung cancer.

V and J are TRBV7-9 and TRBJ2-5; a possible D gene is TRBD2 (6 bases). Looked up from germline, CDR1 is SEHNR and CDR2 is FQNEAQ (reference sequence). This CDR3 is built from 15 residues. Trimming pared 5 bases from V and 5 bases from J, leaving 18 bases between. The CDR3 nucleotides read TGTGCCAGCAGCCCCCGGAGGGGAGGAATTGAGACCCAGTACTTC. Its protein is CASSPRRGGIETQYF.

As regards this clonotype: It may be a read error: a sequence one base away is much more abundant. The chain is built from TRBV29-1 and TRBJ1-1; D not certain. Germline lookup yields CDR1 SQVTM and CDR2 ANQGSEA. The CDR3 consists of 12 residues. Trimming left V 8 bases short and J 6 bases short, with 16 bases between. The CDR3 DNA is TGCAGCATCCTAAAAGGGCGGGCTGAAGCTTTCTTT. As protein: CSILKGRAEAFF.

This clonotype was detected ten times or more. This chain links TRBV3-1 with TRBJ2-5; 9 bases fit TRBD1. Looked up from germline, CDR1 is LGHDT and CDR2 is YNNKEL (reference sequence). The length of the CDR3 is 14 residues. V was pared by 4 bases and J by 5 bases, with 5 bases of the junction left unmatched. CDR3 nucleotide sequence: TGTGCCAGCAGCCCGGACAGGGGCTACGAGACCCAGTACTTC. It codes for CASSPDRGYETQYF.

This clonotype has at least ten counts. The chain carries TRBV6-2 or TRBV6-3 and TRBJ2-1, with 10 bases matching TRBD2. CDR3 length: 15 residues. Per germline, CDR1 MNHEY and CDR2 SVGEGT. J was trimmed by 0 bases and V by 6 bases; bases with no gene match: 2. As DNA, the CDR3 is TGTGCCAGCAGGGCTAGCGGGAGCTCCTACAATGAGCAGTTCTTC. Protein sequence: CASRASGSSYNEQFF.

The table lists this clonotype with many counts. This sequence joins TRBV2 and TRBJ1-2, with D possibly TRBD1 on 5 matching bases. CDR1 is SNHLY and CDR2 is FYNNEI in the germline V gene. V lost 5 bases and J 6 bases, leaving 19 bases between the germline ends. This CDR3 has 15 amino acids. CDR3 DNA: TGTGCCAGCAGTCTGTGGGGGTCTGGGGTTGATGGCTACACCTTC. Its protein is CASSLWGSGVDGYTF. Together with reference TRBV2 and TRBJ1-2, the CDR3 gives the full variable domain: EPEVTQTPSHQVTQMGQEVILRCVPISNHLYFYWYRQILGQKVEFLVSFYNNEISEKSEIFDDQFSVERPDGSNFTLKIRSTKLEDSAMYFCASSLWGSGVDGYTFGSGTRLTVV.

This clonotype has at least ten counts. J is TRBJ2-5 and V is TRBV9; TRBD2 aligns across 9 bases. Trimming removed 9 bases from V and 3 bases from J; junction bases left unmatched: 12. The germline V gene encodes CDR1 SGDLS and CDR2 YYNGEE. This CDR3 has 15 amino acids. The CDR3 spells CATHLHLAGKETQYF. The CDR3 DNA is TGTGCCACCCATCTCCACCTAGCGGGGAAAGAGACCCAGTACTTC.

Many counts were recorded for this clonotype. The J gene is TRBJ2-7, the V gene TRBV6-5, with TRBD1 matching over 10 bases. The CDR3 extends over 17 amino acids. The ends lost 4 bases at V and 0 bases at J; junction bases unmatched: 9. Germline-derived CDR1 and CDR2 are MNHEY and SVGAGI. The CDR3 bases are TGTGCCAGCAGTTTATACCCGGGACAGGGGAGCTCCTACGAGCAGTACTTC. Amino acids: CASSLYPGQGSSYEQYF.

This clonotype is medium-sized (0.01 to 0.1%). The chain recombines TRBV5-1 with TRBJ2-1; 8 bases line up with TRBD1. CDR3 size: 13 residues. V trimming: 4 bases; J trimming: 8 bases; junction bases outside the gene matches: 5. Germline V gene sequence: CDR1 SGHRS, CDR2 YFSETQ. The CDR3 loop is CASSGQGLDEQFF. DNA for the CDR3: TGCGCCAGCAGCGGACAGGGACTCGATGAGCAGTTCTTC.